What follows is one T cell receptor (beta chain) and its context. Sequenced by immunoSEQ multiplex PCR; TCRdb stores in-frame clones only, minus some. The table records over 25,000 clones, 90% to 95% of them present only once. The sample comes from a study of blood T cell repertoires in COVID-19. For the study at large: The study drew acute and convalescent COVID-19 samples from the United States, Italy and Spain.

The sequenced sample was peripheral blood. This clonotype was sampled from a man aged 55 to 69 with acute or convalescent COVID-19.

CDR3 protein: CASSLPGLTYEQYF. The CDR3 DNA follows: TGTGCCAGCAGCTTACCGGGACTAACCTACGAGCAGTACTTC. The chain combines TRBV5-5 with TRBJ2-7; 7 bases align to TRBD2. CDR3 size: 14 residues. CDR1 and CDR2 (germline): SGHKS, YYEKEE (reference sequence). Germline trimming cut 2 bases from V and 2 bases from J; bases unmatched to any gene: 4.